This T cell receptor beta chain was sequenced for a study of cytomegalovirus exposure and HLA in healthy donors. This clone was observed once. Its antigen is not identified. The CDR3 is made up of 14 amino acids. The V segment lost 8 bases and the J segment 5 bases; nucleotides outside the gene matches: 7. Germline CDR1 SEHNR, CDR2 FQNEAQ (reference sequence). With 60 Vbeta and 13 Jbeta primers, the PCR was carried out. Using immunoSEQ multiplex PCR, the repertoire was profiled, and TCRdb retains in-frame clones only, with some absent. The sample lists around 120,000 clones, approximately 84% seen once, with around 1.8% in the top ten. Regarding the study as a whole: Most of the TCR beta V segments (in an earlier analysis) were productive either about 87% or about 30% of the time. Some 16,000 TCR beta sequences were associated with HLA alleles at 0.05 false discovery rate in a later analysis. There were a few CMV-associated chains whose specificity for CMV antigens was confirmed in vitro.

The chain recombines TRBV7-9 with TRBJ2-1; 9 bases are shared with TRBD2. This TCR derives from a middle-aged woman in good health and CMV-seronegative. Material: PBMCs. The CDR3 coding sequence is TGTGCCAGCGGATTAGCGGGAGTCCACAATGAGCAGTTCTTC. Translation: CASGLAGVHNEQFF.